This TCR beta chain was retrieved from a study of cytomegalovirus exposure and HLA in healthy donors. General study findings and limits: Most TCR beta V segments were productive about 90% or about 30% of the time in an earlier analysis.

The PCR used 60 Vbeta and 13 Jbeta primers. Profiled with immunoSEQ multiplex PCR; TCRdb holds only in-frame clones, not every one. Here the sample spans some 150,000 clones, approximately 79% being singletons. With respect to this clone: What it binds is not known.

V lost 2 bases and J lost 1; bases outside the gene matches: 2. The CDR3 has 15 amino acids. Per the germline V gene, CDR1 is SGHNT and CDR2 is YENEEA. Sample: PBMCs. The TCR originated in a man in his 60s in good health and CMV-seronegative. The J gene is TRBJ2-5, the V gene TRBV11-3; TRBD1 matches at 9 bases. In DNA, the CDR3 is TGTGCCAGCAGCTTAAGACAGGGGGGCCAAGAGACCCAGTACTTC. It specifies CASSLRQGGQETQYF.